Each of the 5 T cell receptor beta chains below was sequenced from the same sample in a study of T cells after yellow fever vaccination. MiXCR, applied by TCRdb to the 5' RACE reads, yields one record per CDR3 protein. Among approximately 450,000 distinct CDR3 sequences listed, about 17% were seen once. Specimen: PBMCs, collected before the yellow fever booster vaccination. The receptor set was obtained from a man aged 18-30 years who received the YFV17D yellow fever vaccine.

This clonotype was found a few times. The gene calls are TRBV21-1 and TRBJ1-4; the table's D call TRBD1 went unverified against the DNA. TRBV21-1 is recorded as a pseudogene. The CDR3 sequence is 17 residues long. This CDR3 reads CASSKAPQGRVYEKLFF. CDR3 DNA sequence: TGTGCCAGCAGCAAAGCGCCACAGGGACGGGTTTATGAAAAACTGTTTTTT.

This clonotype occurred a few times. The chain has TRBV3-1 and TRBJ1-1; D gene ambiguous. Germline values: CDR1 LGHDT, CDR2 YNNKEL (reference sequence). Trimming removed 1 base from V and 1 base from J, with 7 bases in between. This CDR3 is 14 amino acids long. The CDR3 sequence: CASSQGLRNTEAFF. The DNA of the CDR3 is TGTGCCAGCAGCCAAGGACTGAGGAACACTGAAGCTTTCTTT.

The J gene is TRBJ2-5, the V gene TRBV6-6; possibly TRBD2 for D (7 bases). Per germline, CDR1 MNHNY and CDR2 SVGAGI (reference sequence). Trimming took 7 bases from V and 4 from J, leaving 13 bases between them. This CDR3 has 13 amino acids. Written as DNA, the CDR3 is TGTGCCAGCATGGGGGGGGCGGCAGAGACCCAGTACTTC. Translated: CASMGGAAETQYF.

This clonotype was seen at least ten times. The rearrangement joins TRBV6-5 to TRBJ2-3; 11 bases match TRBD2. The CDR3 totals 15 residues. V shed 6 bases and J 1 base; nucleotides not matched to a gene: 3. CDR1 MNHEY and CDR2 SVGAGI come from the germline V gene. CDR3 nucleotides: TGTGCCAGCAGCTTAGCGGGGGGGCGCACAGATACGCAGTATTTT. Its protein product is CASSLAGGRTDTQYF.

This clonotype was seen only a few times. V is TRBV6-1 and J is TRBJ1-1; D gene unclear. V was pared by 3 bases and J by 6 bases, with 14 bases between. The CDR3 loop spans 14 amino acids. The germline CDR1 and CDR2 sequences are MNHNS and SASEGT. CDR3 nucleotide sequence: TGTGCCAGCAGTGAGCCCCTGGGCGTACCTGAAGCTTTCTTT. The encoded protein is CASSEPLGVPEAFF.